Below, 20 T cell receptor beta chains from the same sample are listed, as sequenced in a study of shared clonotypes between healthy human individuals. Some clones are missing from TCRdb's copy, which holds only in-frame ones; the method was immunoSEQ multiplex PCR. The sample has fewer than 1.8 million clones, around 98.5% seen once. The sequenced sample consisted of naive CD4+ T cells sorted from blood. Subset: CD45RA+ positively selected. Receptors originate from a man aged 25-45 years in good health.

The chain employs TRBV21-1 and TRBJ2-7. TRBV21-1 is designated a pseudogene. The CDR3 extends over 13 amino acids. In nucleotides, the CDR3 is TGTGCCAGCAGCAAAGGGGGTGACTACGAGCAGTACTTC. This sequence encodes CASSKGGDYEQYF.

The chain's CDR3 is CASIRGSSTDTQYF. For the CDR3, the DNA is TGTGCCAGCATTCGGGGTTCTAGCACAGATACGCAGTATTTT. The chain couples TRBV28 to TRBJ2-3, with a weak D call TRBD2 (5 bases). The CDR3 sequence is 14 residues long. V was pared by 7 bases and J by 0 bases, with 11 bases between. From germline, CDR1 is MDHEN and CDR2 SYDVKM.

The chain recombines TRBV5-8 with TRBJ1-1; D gene uncertain. V was pared by 4 bases and J by 13 bases, with 20 bases between. Per the germline V gene, CDR1 is SGHTS and CDR2 is YDEGEE. The CDR3 consists of 13 residues. The CDR3 reads CASSPAKTDQGFF. DNA of the CDR3: TGTGCCAGCAGCCCGGCCAAAACCGATCAAGGTTTCTTT.

The chain recombines TRBV28 with TRBJ1-2, with D maybe TRBD1 (6 bases). The V gene lost 3 bases and the J gene lost 8 bases, with 19 bases spanning the gap. The CDR3 is 15 residues long. In germline, CDR1 is MDHEN, CDR2 SYDVKM. CDR3 in amino acids: CASSLRLGYRDGYTF. The CDR3 nucleotides are TGTGCCAGCAGTTTGCGGCTCGGGTACAGGGACGGCTACACCTTC.

The rearrangement joins TRBV2 to TRBJ1-5, with 7 bases matching TRBD1. The V gene end was trimmed by 5 bases and the J gene end by 3 bases; junction bases not matched to a gene: 4. CDR1 is SNHLY, CDR2 FYNNEI, per germline. The length of the CDR3 is 14 residues. Here the CDR3 DNA reads TGTGCCAGCAGTAGGGACAGCACCAATCAGCCCCAGCATTTT. The encoded protein is CASSRDSTNQPQHF.

In its sample, this clone was seen a few times. CDR3 nucleotide sequence: TGTGCCAGTAGTAGCGACAGGCGCAATCAGCCCCAGCATTTT. It specifies CASSSDRRNQPQHF. The chain couples TRBV19 to TRBJ1-5; D is possibly TRBD1 (6 bases). The V and J ends lost 4 bases and 2 bases respectively, with 9 bases between them. The CDR3 runs 14 residues. From germline, CDR1 is LNHDA and CDR2 SQIVND (reference sequence). Full variable domain (rest looked up from reference TRBV19 and TRBJ1-5): DGGITQSPKYLFRKEGQNVTLSCEQNLNHDAMYWYRQDPGQGLRLIYYSQIVNDFQKGDIAEGYSVSREKKESFPLTVTSAQKNPTAFYLCASSSDRRNQPQHFGDGTRLSIL.

This chain joins TRBV29-1 and TRBJ2-7; 7 positions match TRBD2. The ends lost 7 bases at V and 2 bases at J; junction bases unmatched: 11. The CDR3 has 14 amino acids. Germline V CDR1 and CDR2: SQVTM, ANQGSEA. CDR3 coding DNA: TGCAGCGCTGGAGGGAGGGGCCGTCCCTACGAGCAGTACTTC. As protein: CSAGGRGRPYEQYF.

CDR3 residues: CASSPRPYTDTQYF. CDR3 in DNA: TGTGCCAGTAGTCCGAGACCGTACACAGATACGCAGTATTTT. The chain employs TRBV19 and TRBJ2-3; D unresolved. CDR3 length: 14 residues. Between the trimmed V and J ends, which lost 5 bases and 2 bases, there was a span of 11 bases. From germline, CDR1 is LNHDA and CDR2 SQIVND (reference sequence).

This chain uses TRBV21-1 with TRBJ2-2; TRBD1 is the table's D call and was not checked against the DNA. TRBV21-1 is a known pseudogene. The CDR3 is made up of 14 amino acids. The DNA for the CDR3 is TGTGCCAGCATAAGACAGGCCAACACCGGGGAGCTGTTTTTT. The encoded protein is CASIRQANTGELFF.

The V call is TRBV7-8, the J call TRBJ1-3; a weak D match, TRBD1 (6 bases). There are 16 residues in the CDR3. V was shortened by 1 base and J by 0 bases, with 10 bases between the two germline ends. Germline V gene lookup returns CDR1 SGHVS and CDR2 FQNEAQ. The CDR3 DNA reads TGTGCCAGCAGCTTAGTCGGGACAACCTCTGGAAACACCATATATTTT. Its translation: CASSLVGTTSGNTIYF. Full variable domain (remainder filled in from reference TRBV7-8 and TRBJ1-3): GAGVSQSPRYKVAKRGQDVALRCDPISGHVSLFWYQQALGQGPEFLTYFQNEAQLDKSGLPSDRFFAERPEGSVSTLKIQRTQQEDSAVYLCASSLVGTTSGNTIYFGEGSWLTVV.

This clone has just one count. J is TRBJ1-3 and V is TRBV15, with D unclear. From germline, CDR1 is LNHNV and CDR2 YYDKDF (reference sequence). The CDR3 spans 14 residues. V shed 0 bases and J shed 7 bases, with 10 bases lying between them. In DNA, the CDR3 is TGTGCCACCAGCAGAGACCTCCTTTGGAACACCATATATTTT. Its protein is CATSRDLLWNTIYF.

The J gene is TRBJ2-5, the V gene TRBV5-1, with 9 bases lining up with TRBD2. CDR1 and CDR2 from the germline V gene are SGHRS and YFSETQ. This CDR3 has 15 amino acids. J was trimmed by 2 bases and V by 4 bases; bases with no gene match: 6. The chain's CDR3 is CASSRAGGLQETQYF. In nucleotides, the CDR3 is TGCGCCAGCAGCCGAGCGGGAGGCCTACAAGAGACCCAGTACTTC.

CDR3 in DNA: TGTGCCAGCAGCTTAGTAGCGGGAGTTGTGACAGATACGCAGTATTTT. Residues: CASSLVAGVVTDTQYF. This chain links TRBV7-9 with TRBJ2-3, with TRBD2 identical over 9 bases. The germline V gene has CDR1 SEHNR and CDR2 FQNEAQ (reference sequence). The CDR3 has 16 amino acids. V dropped 1 base and J dropped 3; count of bases not matched to a gene: 5.

The chain uses TRBV27 and TRBJ2-3, with D tentatively TRBD1 or TRBD2 (5 bases each). The germline CDR1 and CDR2 sequences are MNHEY and SMNVEV (reference sequence). The V end lost 4 bases, the J end lost 4 bases, and 18 bases lay between the germline ends. The CDR3 extends over 16 amino acids. CDR3 loop: CASSSLPGRGPDTQYF. As DNA, the CDR3 is TGTGCCAGCAGTTCCCTGCCGGGACGCGGTCCAGATACGCAGTATTTT.

In its sample, this clone was seen once. This chain connects TRBV5-4 to TRBJ1-5, with D unclear. Deletions cut 0 bases from V and 5 bases from J, with 9 bases between. The CDR3 has 14 residues. The germline CDR1 and CDR2 sequences are SGHNT and YYREEE (reference sequence). The CDR3 here is CASSLAGSHQPQHF. The CDR3 nucleotides read TGTGCCAGCAGCTTGGCCGGTAGTCATCAGCCCCAGCATTTT.

DNA of the CDR3: TGTGCCAGCAGCTTAGGCCCCGGTCAGCCCCAGCATTTT. Amino acid sequence: CASSLGPGQPQHF. The chain links TRBV7-2 to TRBJ1-5; D gene ambiguous. This CDR3 is 13 amino acids long. Per germline, CDR1 SGHTA and CDR2 FQGNSA. Trimming took 1 base from V and 6 from J, leaving 7 bases between them.

The V and J genes are TRBV15 and TRBJ2-7; 9 bases align to TRBD2. Germline V gene lookup returns CDR1 LNHNV and CDR2 YYDKDF (reference sequence). V shed 5 bases, J shed 2 bases, and the junction held 4 bases outside the gene matches. This CDR3 region has 14 residues. The CDR3 loop reads CATSRGTSTYEQYF. CDR3 DNA sequence: TGTGCCACCAGCCGAGGGACTAGCACCTACGAGCAGTACTTC.

The chain has TRBV18 and TRBJ2-5; D remains unclear. The V end lost 3 bases, the J end lost 5 bases, and 7 bases lay between the germline ends. This CDR3 region has 12 residues. Germline values: CDR1 KGHSH, CDR2 LQKENI. CDR3 sequence reads: CASSPTVETQYF. In nucleotides, the CDR3 is TGTGCCAGCTCACCCACTGTGGAGACCCAGTACTTC.

The rearrangement links TRBV19 to TRBJ2-7; D gene uncertain. Per the germline V gene, CDR1 is LNHDA and CDR2 is SQIVND (reference sequence). The CDR3 loop spans 13 amino acids. Between the trimmed V and J ends, which lost 4 bases and 3 bases, there was a span of 10 bases. CDR3 in DNA: TGTGCCAGTAGTACCCCCTGGGGCTACGAGCAGTACTTC. This gives the protein CASSTPWGYEQYF.

The rearrangement joins TRBV9 to TRBJ1-2, with a weak D call TRBD1 (6 bases). The CDR3 runs 15 residues. V dropped 2 bases and J dropped 4 bases, with 15 bases sitting between them. Germline CDR1 SGDLS, CDR2 YYNGEE. In nucleotides, the CDR3 is TGTGCCAGCAGCGTTAGGGGCAGGGGCAGCTATGGCTACACCTTC. Amino acids: CASSVRGRGSYGYTF.